These 18 T cell receptor beta chains originate from one sample sequenced in a study of T cell responses to AZD1222 COVID-19 vaccine. Profiling relied on immunoSEQ multiplex PCR, and the TCRdb table lists in-frame clones only, not all of them. The sample records 150,000 to 160,000 clones, around 85% being singletons. Material: peripheral blood, obtained on day 0 of MenACWY control vaccination. Receptors originate from an adult in good health.

This chain links TRBV6-6 with TRBJ2-4, with 7 bases matching TRBD1. The CDR3 covers 16 residues. V lost 3 bases and J lost 0; bases outside the gene matches: 5. CDR1 MNHNY and CDR2 SVGAGI come from the germline V gene (reference sequence). The CDR3 bases are TGTGCCAGCAGTTATAGACAGGGAATAGCCAAAAACATTCAGTACTTC. Translating gives CASSYRQGIAKNIQYF.

The genes are TRBV6-5 and TRBJ1-1; D ambiguous. V dropped 2 bases and J dropped 6 bases, with 10 bases sitting between them. Germline V CDR1 and CDR2: MNHEY, SVGAGI. The CDR3 spans 13 residues. This CDR3 is CASSYGEVAEAFF. CDR3 nucleotides: TGTGCCAGCAGTTACGGGGAAGTGGCTGAAGCTTTCTTT.

The chain employs TRBV5-1 and TRBJ1-3, with 10 bases that match TRBD1. Unmatched junction bases numbered 7, after V lost 3 bases and J lost 4 bases. There are 16 residues in the CDR3. The germline V gene encodes CDR1 SGHRS and CDR2 YFSETQ. The chain's CDR3 is CASSSTGQGVGNTIYF. The CDR3 nucleotides are TGCGCCAGCAGCTCCACAGGACAGGGGGTCGGAAACACCATATATTTT.

The chain combines TRBV5-4 with TRBJ1-1; no clear D gene. V was pared by 0 bases and J by 3 bases, with 9 bases between. Germline lookup yields CDR1 SGHNT and CDR2 YYREEE (reference sequence). CDR3 length: 14 residues. Here the CDR3 DNA reads TGTGCCAGCAGCTTGGACCTGACGGACACTGAAGCTTTCTTT. This translates into CASSLDLTDTEAFF.

The V and J genes are TRBV21-1 and TRBJ2-7; TRBD2, the D gene given by the table, was not confirmed from the DNA. TRBV21-1 constitutes a pseudogene. The CDR3 runs to 15 residues. The CDR3 nucleotides read TGTGCCAGCGCCACGACGGGAAAGAGCTCCTACGAGCAGTACGTC. This codes for CASATTGKSSYEQYV.

This chain joins TRBV19 and TRBJ2-1; 7 nucleotides align to TRBD2. This CDR3 is built from 15 residues. Germline V gene lookup returns CDR1 LNHDA and CDR2 SQIVND (reference sequence). V dropped 7 bases and J dropped 6; count of bases not matched to a gene: 12. CDR3 amino acids: CASTPTASGFNEQFF. The CDR3, as DNA: TGTGCCAGTACCCCGACTGCTAGCGGATTCAATGAGCAGTTCTTC. Filled out from reference TRBV19 and TRBJ2-1, the complete variable domain reads DGGITQSPKYLFRKEGQNVTLSCEQNLNHDAMYWYRQDPGQGLRLIYYSQIVNDFQKGDIAEGYSVSREKKESFPLTVTSAQKNPTAFYLCASTPTASGFNEQFFGPGTRLTVL.

The chain employs TRBV7-9 and TRBJ2-6; TRBD1 might be the D (6 bases). The V end lost 3 bases, the J end lost 12 bases, and 12 bases lay between the germline ends. The CDR3 totals 13 residues. Germline V gene lookup returns CDR1 SEHNR and CDR2 FQNEAQ (reference sequence). As DNA, the CDR3 is TGTGCCAGCAGCTTTGGGACACGGGGCGTCCTGACTTTC. This sequence encodes CASSFGTRGVLTF.

On this clone itself: The germline gene is not matched at one end of the junction; a read error may be the cause. The same CDR3 can be traced to other DNA sequences in this sample. The chain joins TRBV7-7 to TRBJ2-1; weak D call: TRBD2 (6 bases). This CDR3 spans 13 amino acids. The germline V gene has CDR1 SSHAT and CDR2 FNYEAQ (reference sequence). CDR3 nucleotide sequence: TGTGCTAGCAGCTTGGGGGGTGTAAATGAGCAGTTCTTC. Its protein product is CASSLGGVNEQFF.

The chain has TRBV7-2 and TRBJ2-1, with D possibly being TRBD1 or TRBD2 (6 bases each). The CDR3 loop spans 13 amino acids. Trimming pared 5 bases from V and 10 bases from J, leaving 15 bases between. The germline V gene has CDR1 SGHTA and CDR2 FQGNSA. The CDR3 here is CASSPSIGGEQFF. The CDR3 nucleotides are TGTGCCAGCAGCCCCTCAATAGGGGGGGAGCAGTTCTTC.

V usage is TRBV20-1 and J usage is TRBJ2-7; D might be TRBD2 (6 bases). Germline V gene sequence: CDR1 DFQATT, CDR2 SNEGSKA (reference sequence). The CDR3 totals 11 residues. V was clipped by 8 bases and J by 5 bases, with 13 bases between them. DNA for the CDR3: TGCAGTTGCGGGGCTGTTAACGAGCAGTACGTC. Translating it yields CSCGAVNEQYV.

The chain has TRBV3-1 (or the pseudogene TRBV3-2) and TRBJ1-3, with a weak D call TRBD1 (6 bases). This CDR3 contains 19 residues. V lost 0 bases and J lost 0, with 18 bases in between. The germline gives CDR1 LGHDT, CDR2 YNNKEL (reference sequence). The CDR3 bases are TGTGCCAGCAGCCAAGATATCGCCTTGGGGGCTAGCTCTGGAAACACCATATATTTT. Translated, it gives CASSQDIALGASSGNTIYF.

The rearrangement joins TRBV2 to TRBJ2-1, with D perhaps TRBD2 (6 bases). V lost 6 bases, J lost 1 base, and 10 bases lay in between. Germline CDR1 SNHLY, CDR2 FYNNEI. This CDR3 contains 14 residues. For the CDR3, the DNA is TGTGCCAGCAGCCGGGAGACTTCCTACAATGAGCAGTTCTTC. Protein sequence: CASSRETSYNEQFF.

V and J are TRBV5-1 and TRBJ2-2, with a possible D match to TRBD1 (6 bases). The CDR3 totals 13 residues. Germline CDR1 SGHRS, CDR2 YFSETQ. Trimming cost V 7 bases and J 3 bases, with 10 bases left between them. The chain's CDR3 is CASGRGYTGELFF. The CDR3, as DNA: TGCGCCAGCGGTAGGGGGTACACCGGGGAGCTGTTTTTT. The whole variable domain, remainder taken from reference TRBV5-1 and TRBJ2-2, is KAGVTQTPRYLIKTRGQQVTLSCSPISGHRSVSWYQQTPGQGLQFLFEYFSETQRNKGNFPGRFSGRQFSNSRSEMNVSTLELGDSALYLCASGRGYTGELFFGEGSRLTVL.

This clone was seen once. The rearrangement uses TRBV5-5 and TRBJ2-1, with D hard to call. CDR3 length equals 14 residues. V lost 4 bases and J lost 9, with 17 bases in between. Germline CDR1 and CDR2: SGHKS and YYEKEE (reference sequence). CDR3 DNA: TGTGCCAGCAGCCTGGACCCCACAGTGGGTGAGCAGTTCTTC. Protein: CASSLDPTVGEQFF.

V gene TRBV6-1 combines with J gene TRBJ1-3; D call uncertain. Trimming removed 2 bases at V and 0 bases at J, with 8 bases between. Looked up from germline, CDR1 is MNHNS and CDR2 is SASEGT. This CDR3 is built from 15 residues. The CDR3 is CASSELRSSGNTIYF. The CDR3 DNA reads as TGTGCCAGCAGTGAATTGAGGAGCTCTGGAAACACCATATATTTT.

V usage is TRBV5-1 and J usage is TRBJ2-7; the D gene is possibly TRBD2 (5 bases). V lost 1 base and J lost 4, with 12 bases in between. This CDR3 spans 14 amino acids. Germline values: CDR1 SGHRS, CDR2 YFSETQ. The CDR3 reads CASSLLGRGYEQYF. The CDR3 DNA reads TGCGCCAGCAGCTTGTTGGGGAGAGGGTACGAGCAGTACTTC.

The chain has TRBV6-2 or TRBV6-3 and TRBJ2-1; 11 bases line up with TRBD2. Germline V CDR1 and CDR2: MNHEY, SVGEGT. J was trimmed by 0 bases and V by 1 base; bases with no gene match: 14. CDR3 size: 21 residues. In nucleotides, the CDR3 is TGTGCCAGCAGTTACTTACACCCGGGACTAGCGGAGCAACCCTCCTACAATGAGCAGTTCTTC. This translates into CASSYLHPGLAEQPSYNEQFF.

The J gene is TRBJ1-2, the V gene TRBV11-2; 10 bases match TRBD1. The V segment lost 2 bases and the J segment 8 bases; nucleotides outside the gene matches: 5. Germline values: CDR1 SGHAT, CDR2 FQNNGV. The CDR3 has 14 amino acids. As DNA, the CDR3 is TGTGCCAGCAGCTTACAGAGACAGGGGGCCGGCTACACCTTC. It translates to CASSLQRQGAGYTF.